This TCR beta chain was captured in a study of early T cells in non-severe SARS-CoV-2 infection. Study details: Unpaired chains resulted from sequencing bulk RNA of unsorted whole blood. Whole-study findings and limits: VDJdb matching, biased toward anti-spike CD8 responses, missed private and CD4 specificities.

In this sample, this clonotype turned up many times. Antigen specificity is unknown. Separate cDNA molecules each had unique molecular identifiers attached to them. TCRdb re-called the 5' RACE reads through MiXCR, storing one row per CDR3 protein. The table shows 98,000 or so distinct CDR3 sequences, with about 12% occurring only once. The CDR3 runs to 12 residues. CDR1 is MNHEY, CDR2 SVGAGI, per germline. The V end lost 6 bases, the J end lost 5 bases, and 11 bases lay between the germline ends. This sequence joins TRBV6-5 and TRBJ2-7; D is unclear. The sequenced sample was whole blood. The TCR was taken from an adult who was a healthcare worker with PCR-confirmed SARS-CoV-2 infection or an uninfected control (not recorded which). CDR3 sequence (DNA): TGTGCCAGCAGGGAACGACCGGACGAGCAGTACTTC. Translation: CASRERPDEQYF.